This T cell receptor (beta chain) derives from a study of CD8 T cells in ankylosing spondylitis. Trimming cost V 6 bases and J 5 bases; bases outside gene matches: 10. The CDR3 loop spans 15 amino acids. Per germline, CDR1 SGHVS and CDR2 FQNEAQ. General study findings and limits: Clones linked to the disease showed a CD8+ phenotype. They occurred at relatively low frequencies in peripheral blood. Past research had described some motif variants in reactive arthritis synovial fluid and blood. Ankylosing spondylitis blood appeared to be characterized by a TCR beta motif of roughly eight highly homologous variants.

TCRdb re-derived calls from the 5' RACE reads in MiXCR, one entry per CDR3 protein. The sample yields more than 300,000 distinct CDR3 sequences, around 8% seen once. This clonotype was counted only a few times. The antigen is not known. The V and J genes are TRBV7-8 and TRBJ1-2, with TRBD1 matching 9 bases. The TCR originated in a male donor with ankylosing spondylitis. Sequencing was done on a sample of blood, either unsorted or a sorted T cell fraction (not recorded which). In DNA form, the CDR3 reads TGTGCCAGCAGGTCCGGGACAGGGCCCCGTTATGGCTACACCTTC. Translating gives CASRSGTGPRYGYTF.